Listed below are T cell receptor beta chains from one sample, sequenced in a study of blood T cell repertoires in COVID-19. Clones were sequenced by immunoSEQ multiplex PCR, and TCRdb holds only the in-frame ones, with some missing. The repertoire holds around 220,000 clones, with roughly 87% as singletons. The specimen was peripheral blood. The receptors were sampled from a man aged 40-49 years with active or convalescent COVID-19. Both conserved end residues are part of each CDR3. The D gene is left open where the match is weak. Clone sizes are given selectively: once, few, many, or a class where the clone is expanded.

v_gene	d_gene	abundance	j_gene	CDR3aa	CDR3nt
TRBV7-3	TRBD2	-	TRBJ2-2	CASSPWMGGSNTGELFF	TGTGCCAGCAGCCCGTGGATGGGGGGGAGTAACACCGGGGAGCTGTTTTTT
TRBV6-5	TRBD2	-	TRBJ2-3	CASRKLAGGEDTQYF	TGTGCCAGCAGGAAACTAGCGGGAGGGGAGGATACGCAGTATTTT
TRBV6-5	TRBD1	-	TRBJ2-3	CASTMTGRYTDTQYF	TGTGCCAGCACCATGACAGGGAGATACACAGATACGCAGTATTTT
TRBV27	-	-	TRBJ1-1	CASSPEGALIEAFF	TGTGCCAGCAGTCCGGAAGGGGCCCTGATTGAAGCTTTCTTT
TRBV13	TRBD1	-	TRBJ2-7	CASSSTGTGGNYEQYF	TGTGCCAGCAGCTCAACCGGGACAGGGGGTAACTACGAGCAGTACTTC
TRBV5-1	-	-	TRBJ2-7	CASSLAPGEGNGEQYF	TGCGCCAGCAGCTTAGCGCCCGGGGAAGGTAACGGCGAGCAGTACTTC
TRBV28	-	-	TRBJ1-4	CASSLIVGGGDEKLFF	TGTGCCAGCAGTTTGATCGTCGGGGGAGGGGATGAAAAACTGTTTTTT
TRBV9	-	-	TRBJ1-2	CASSVGGDNYGYTF	TGTGCCAGCAGCGTAGGGGGCGATAACTATGGCTACACCTTC
TRBV5-1	TRBD2	-	TRBJ2-1	CASSLVAGVPYNEQFF	TGCGCCAGCAGCTTGGTGGCGGGGGTCCCCTACAATGAGCAGTTCTTC
TRBV10-1	-	-	TRBJ1-1	CASSESIAVNLPEAFF	TGCGCCAGCAGTGAGTCGATCGCGGTGAATTTACCTGAAGCTTTCTTT
TRBV3-1/TRBV3-2	-	-	TRBJ1-6	CASSQEWDNSPLHF	TGTGCCAGCAGCCAAGAGTGGGACAACTCACCCCTCCACTTT
TRBV6-5	-	-	TRBJ1-5	CASSYPVQPQHF	TGTGCCAGCAGTTACCCGGTCCAGCCCCAGCATTTT
TRBV18	TRBD1	once	TRBJ1-5	CASSPRTGEGQPQHF	TGTGCCAGCTCACCGCGGACAGGGGAGGGTCAGCCCCAGCATTTT
TRBV11-2	-	-	TRBJ1-1	CASSYDPGGTEAFF	TGTGCCAGCAGCTATGACCCCGGCGGCACTGAAGCTTTCTTT
TRBV28	TRBD1	-	TRBJ2-7	CASSSSGQGEVYEQYF	TGTGCCAGCAGTTCCTCGGGACAGGGGGAAGTATACGAGCAGTACTTC
TRBV3-1/TRBV3-2	TRBD1	-	TRBJ1-4	CASSQPGQGGGKLFF	TGTGCCAGCAGCCAGCCGGGACAGGGGGGAGGAAAACTGTTTTTT
TRBV5-1	TRBD1	few	TRBJ1-4	CASSAGTGGALANEKLFF	TGCGCCAGCAGCGCCGGGACAGGGGGCGCATTGGCCAATGAAAAACTGTTTTTT
TRBV28	TRBD2	-	TRBJ2-3	CASSLLAGGFKDTQYF	TGTGCCAGCAGTTTACTTGCGGGGGGGTTCAAAGATACGCAGTATTTT
TRBV11-2	TRBD1	-	TRBJ2-1	CASRPWTGLRNSYNEQFF	TGTGCCAGCAGACCGTGGACAGGGCTTAGAAACTCCTACAATGAGCAGTTCTTC
TRBV2	-	-	TRBJ2-7	CASSPPGTSSYEQYF	TGTGCCAGCAGTCCCCCCGGGACATCGTCCTACGAGCAGTACTTC
TRBV24-1	TRBD2	-	TRBJ2-1	CATSDPKRGGGNEQFF	TGTGCCACCAGTGATCCTAAGCGGGGGGGAGGCAATGAGCAGTTCTTC
TRBV6-5	-	-	TRBJ1-2	CASRRSGSLNYGYTF	TGTGCCAGCAGGAGATCAGGCAGTTTAAACTATGGCTACACCTTC
TRBV11-2	-	-	TRBJ2-3	CASSPTAGLGTDTQYF	TGTGCCAGCAGCCCCACCGCGGGACTGGGCACAGATACGCAGTATTTT
TRBV28	TRBD1	-	TRBJ1-5	CASSLYQGGYSNQPQHF	TGTGCCAGCAGTTTATATCAGGGGGGCTATAGCAATCAGCCCCAGCATTTT
TRBV5-1	-	-	TRBJ2-3	CASSLGQGWADTQYF	TGCGCCAGCAGCTTGGGGCAGGGGTGGGCAGATACGCAGTATTTT
TRBV24-1	TRBD1	-	TRBJ2-3	CATKGAWGTDTQYF	TGTGCCACCAAGGGGGCGTGGGGCACAGATACGCAGTATTTT
TRBV28	TRBD2	-	TRBJ2-5	CASSTGLAGGETQYF	TGTGCCAGCAGTACAGGACTAGCGGGAGGGGAGACCCAGTACTTC
TRBV4-2	-	-	TRBJ2-3	CASSEGSHTDTQYF	TGTGCCAGCAGCGAAGGGTCACACACAGATACGCAGTATTTT
TRBV4-1	TRBD1	-	TRBJ2-6	CASSQRQDRGFDSGANVLTF	TGCGCCAGCAGCCAGCGGCAGGACAGGGGGTTCGACTCTGGGGCCAACGTCCTGACTTTC
TRBV18	TRBD2	few	TRBJ2-1	CASSSTSGYNEQFF	TGTGCCAGCTCTTCGACTAGCGGTTACAATGAGCAGTTCTTC
TRBV27	-	-	TRBJ2-1	CASSWTEYNEQFF	TGTGCCAGCAGCTGGACTGAGTACAATGAGCAGTTCTTC
TRBV19	TRBD1	-	TRBJ2-2	CASSIRQGATGELFF	TGTGCCAGTAGTATTAGGCAGGGGGCAACCGGGGAGCTGTTTTTT
TRBV27	TRBD2	-	TRBJ2-7	CASSLLSGTYEQYF	TGTGCCAGCAGTTTATTAAGCGGGACCTACGAGCAGTACTTC
TRBV7-9	TRBD2	few	TRBJ2-1	CASTLSGGREQFF	TGTGCCAGCACCTTGTCGGGGGGGCGAGAGCAGTTCTTC
TRBV7-6	TRBD1	-	TRBJ1-2	CASSLEVMAGGGHYGYTF	TGTGCCAGCAGCTTAGAAGTTATGGCAGGGGGCGGTCACTATGGCTACACCTTC
TRBV29-1	TRBD1	-	TRBJ1-4	CSVTLDRIPEKLFF	TGCAGCGTTACACTGGACAGGATTCCTGAAAAACTGTTTTTT
TRBV7-9	TRBD1	-	TRBJ1-2	CASSSTGGRLYGYTF	TGTGCCAGCAGTTCCACAGGGGGCCGACTATATGGCTACACCTTC
TRBV6-5	TRBD1	-	TRBJ1-1	CASSYDRAATEAFF	TGTGCCAGCAGTTACGACAGGGCTGCCACTGAAGCTTTCTTT
TRBV5-6	-	-	TRBJ2-6	CASSLRAFSSGANVLTF	TGTGCCAGCAGCTTACGAGCCTTTAGCTCTGGGGCCAACGTCCTGACTTTC
TRBV6-5	TRBD1	-	TRBJ2-1	CASSRDRGLGEQFF	TGTGCCAGCAGTCGGGACAGAGGGCTCGGTGAGCAGTTCTTC
TRBV19	-	-	TRBJ2-1	CASSGFDRQRGGEQFF	TGTGCCAGTAGTGGGTTCGATAGACAGCGAGGTGGGGAGCAGTTCTTC
TRBV10-1	TRBD1	-	TRBJ2-2	CASSESDRGHTGELFF	TGCGCCAGCAGTGAGTCGGACAGGGGGCACACCGGGGAGCTGTTTTTT
TRBV15	-	-	TRBJ1-3	CATSSGRGSGNTIYF	TGTGCCACCAGCAGTGGGAGAGGGTCAGGAAACACCATATATTTT
TRBV5-1	TRBD1	-	TRBJ2-5	CASSGDQGARMETQYF	TGCGCCAGCTCGGGAGATCAGGGGGCGAGGATGGAGACCCAGTACTTC
TRBV9	TRBD2	-	TRBJ2-5	CASSPGAASGAGETQYF	TGTGCCAGCAGCCCCGGGGCGGCTAGCGGAGCCGGGGAGACCCAGTACTTC
TRBV28	-	-	TRBJ1-2	CATQTGLYGYTF	TGTGCCACCCAGACAGGCCTATATGGCTACACCTTC
TRBV10-3	TRBD1	-	TRBJ1-2	CAISEPGGDNYGYTF	TGTGCCATCAGTGAACCAGGGGGTGATAACTATGGCTACACCTTC
TRBV6-2/TRBV6-3	TRBD1	-	TRBJ1-3	CASSYSGQGPYGNTIYF	TGTGCCAGCAGTTACTCGGGACAGGGGCCTTATGGAAACACCATATATTTT
TRBV7-9	-	few	TRBJ1-1	CASSLDMNTEAFF	TGTGCCAGCAGCTTGGACATGAACACTGAAGCTTTCTTT
TRBV7-9	TRBD1	-	TRBJ2-7	CASRRQGATGYEQYF	TGTGCCAGCAGACGTCAGGGGGCGACTGGGTACGAGCAGTACTTC
TRBV19	-	-	TRBJ1-4	CASSITGVNEKLFF	TGTGCCAGTAGTATTACCGGAGTTAATGAAAAACTGTTTTTT
TRBV11-2	TRBD1	once	TRBJ1-5	CASSRQGNQPQHF	TGTGCCAGCAGCCGACAGGGAAATCAGCCCCAGCATTTT
TRBV30	-	-	TRBJ1-6	CAWSVETVDSPLHF	TGTGCCTGGAGTGTAGAGACAGTGGATTCACCCCTCCACTTT
TRBV28	-	-	TRBJ1-5	CASSPPRRGNQPQHF	TGTGCCAGCAGTCCCCCCCGAAGGGGGAATCAGCCCCAGCATTTT
TRBV28	-	-	TRBJ1-1	CASSLFFWGTGTGMNTEAFF	TGTGCCAGCAGTTTATTTTTTTGGGGTACCGGGACTGGGATGAACACTGAAGCTTTCTTT
TRBV30	-	-	TRBJ1-5	CAWSVSNRLSNQPQHF	TGTGCCTGGAGTGTATCAAATAGATTATCAAATCAGCCCCAGCATTTT
TRBV6-1	-	-	TRBJ2-7	CASSVRTERSSYEQYF	TGTGCCAGCAGTGTAAGGACAGAAAGGAGCTCCTACGAGCAGTACTTC
TRBV2	TRBD1	few	TRBJ1-4	CASTKGQGEKLFF	TGTGCCAGCACCAAGGGACAGGGAGAAAAACTGTTTTTT